This TCR beta chain was captured in a study of blood T cells in healthy people across ages. Study information: When template switching was applied, about one barcoded beta molecule was captured per two T cells.

Alongside a J-beta primer mix, a sample-barcoded 5' primer served in a second PCR lasting 7 to 11 cycles. A template-switch adaptor containing 12 random nucleotides labeled each cDNA molecule. One entry per CDR3 protein results from TCRdb running MiXCR on the 5' RACE reads. The table lists around 850,000 distinct CDR3 sequences, 35% to 40% of them singletons. This clonotype was seen many times. Antigen unknown. Study-level points and caveats: Among long-lived donors, naive CD4+ cells were more numerous and diversity higher than in aged donors.

The CDR3 length is 14 residues. V lost 2 bases to trimming and J lost 3 bases, with 8 bases between them. CDR1 and CDR2 (germline): MDHEN, SYDVKM. This sequence joins TRBV28 and TRBJ1-5; D not resolved. Sequencing was done on a sample of blood. The sequence was obtained from a man aged 18 to 29 in good health. The CDR3 region has the DNA TGTGCCAGCAGTTTACGGCAGCTCAATCAGCCCCAGCATTTT. Residues: CASSLRQLNQPQHF.